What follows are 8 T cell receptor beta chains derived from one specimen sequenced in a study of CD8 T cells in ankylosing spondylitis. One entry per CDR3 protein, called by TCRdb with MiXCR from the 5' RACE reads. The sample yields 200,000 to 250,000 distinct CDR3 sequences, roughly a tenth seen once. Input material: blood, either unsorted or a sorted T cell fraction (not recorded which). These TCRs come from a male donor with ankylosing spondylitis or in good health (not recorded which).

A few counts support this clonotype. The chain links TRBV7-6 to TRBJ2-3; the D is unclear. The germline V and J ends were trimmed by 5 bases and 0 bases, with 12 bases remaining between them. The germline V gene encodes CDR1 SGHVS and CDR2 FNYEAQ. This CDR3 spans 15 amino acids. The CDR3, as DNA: TGTGCCAGCAGCGCCGGGCCCTCAAGCACAGATACGCAGTATTTT. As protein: CASSAGPSSTDTQYF.

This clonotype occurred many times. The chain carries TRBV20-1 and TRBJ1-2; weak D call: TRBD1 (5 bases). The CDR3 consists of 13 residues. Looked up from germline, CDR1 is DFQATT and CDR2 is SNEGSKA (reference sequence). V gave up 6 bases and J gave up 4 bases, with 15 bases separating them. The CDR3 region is CSARAGTAYGYTF. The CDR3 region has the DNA TGCAGTGCGCGAGCCGGGACGGCCTATGGCTACACCTTC.

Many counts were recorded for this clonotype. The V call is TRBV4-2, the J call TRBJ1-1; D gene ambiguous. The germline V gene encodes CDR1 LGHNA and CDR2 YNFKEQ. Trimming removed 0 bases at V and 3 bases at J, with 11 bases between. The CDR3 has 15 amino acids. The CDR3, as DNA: TGTGCCAGCAGCCAAGATCGACACCCCGACACTGAAGCTTTCTTT. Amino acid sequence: CASSQDRHPDTEAFF.

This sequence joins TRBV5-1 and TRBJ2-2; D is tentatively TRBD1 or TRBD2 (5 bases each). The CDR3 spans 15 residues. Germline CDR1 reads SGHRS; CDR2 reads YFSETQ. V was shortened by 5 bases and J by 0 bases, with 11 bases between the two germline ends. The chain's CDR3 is CASRTGTPNTGELFF. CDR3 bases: TGCGCCAGCAGGACCGGGACGCCGAACACCGGGGAGCTGTTTTTT.

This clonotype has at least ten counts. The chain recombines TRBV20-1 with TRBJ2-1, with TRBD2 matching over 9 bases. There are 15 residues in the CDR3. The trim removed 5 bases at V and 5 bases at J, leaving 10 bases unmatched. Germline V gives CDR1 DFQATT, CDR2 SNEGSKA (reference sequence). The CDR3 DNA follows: TGCAGTGCTGGCCCCGGGACTAGCCCAAACAATGAGCAGTTCTTC. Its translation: CSAGPGTSPNNEQFF.

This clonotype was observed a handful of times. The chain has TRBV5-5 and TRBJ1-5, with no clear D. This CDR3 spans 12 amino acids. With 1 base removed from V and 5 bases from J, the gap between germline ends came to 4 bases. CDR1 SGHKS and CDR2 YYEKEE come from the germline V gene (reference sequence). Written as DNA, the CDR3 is TGTGCCAGCAGCTTGAGGGATCAGCCCCAGCATTTT. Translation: CASSLRDQPQHF. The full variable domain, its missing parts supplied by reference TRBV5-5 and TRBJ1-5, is DAGVTQSPTHLIKTRGQQVTLRCSPISGHKSVSWYQQVLGQGPQFIFQYYEKEERGRGNFPDRFSARQFPNYSSELNVNALLLGDSALYLCASSLRDQPQHFGDGTRLSIL.

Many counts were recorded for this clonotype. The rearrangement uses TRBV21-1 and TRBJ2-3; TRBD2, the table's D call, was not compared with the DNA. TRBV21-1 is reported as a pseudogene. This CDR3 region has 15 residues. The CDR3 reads CASSNGAGTTDTQYF. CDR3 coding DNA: TGTGCCAGCAGCAATGGAGCGGGAACCACAGATACGCAGTATTTT.

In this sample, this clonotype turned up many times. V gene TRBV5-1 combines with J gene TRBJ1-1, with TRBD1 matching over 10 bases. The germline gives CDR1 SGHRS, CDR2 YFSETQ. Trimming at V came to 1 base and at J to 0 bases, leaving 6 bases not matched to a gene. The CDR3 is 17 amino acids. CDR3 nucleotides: TGCGCCAGCAGCTTGCGGCCGGGACAGGGGATGAACACTGAAGCTTTCTTT. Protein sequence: CASSLRPGQGMNTEAFF.